This T cell receptor (beta chain) was found in a study of regulatory T cells in long-lasting Graves disease. Broader study findings: Persistent patients shared more public clonotypes (roughly 2,500) than new patients (more than 900).

Both iRepertoire HTBI primers and Arm-PCR of CDR3 regions were used to build the TCR beta libraries. MiXCR, applied by TCRdb to the multiplex PCR reads, yields one record per CDR3 protein. The table records 300,000 to 450,000 distinct CDR3 sequences, 15% to 17% of them present only once. This CDR3 spans 13 amino acids. The germline V gene encodes CDR1 GTSNPN and CDR2 SVGIG (reference sequence). The time point was: newly diagnosed GD, antithyroid drugs for less than 3 months. Following extraction of RNA from PBMCs, that RNA was used to make the TCR library. An endocrinology unit in Xi'an, China, supplied the patients. This clonotype was seen more than once but under ten times. Its cognate antigen is unknown. The junction shows a germline mismatch at one end, possibly a read error.

The receptor comes from a female donor with Graves disease. V usage is TRBV30 and J usage is TRBJ1-2; D is uncertain. Sequences were derived from peripheral blood mononuclear cells (PBMCs), sampled at new diagnosis, from a patient treated with antithyroid drugs. The chain's CDR3 is CAWTHLENYGYAF. The CDR3 nucleotides are TGTGCCTGGACCCACCTTGAGAACTATGGCTACGCCTTC.